Shown below are 27 T cell receptor beta chains from a single sample sequenced in a study of cytomegalovirus exposure and HLA in healthy donors. A multiplex PCR was run with 60 Vbeta primers and 13 Jbeta primers. This table comes from immunoSEQ multiplex PCR, and its TCRdb copy is limited to in-frame clones, with some not included. Of over 80,000 clones listed, around 80% are singletons. The sequencing input was PBMCs. These receptors originate from a man between 60 and 70 years old in good health and CMV-seropositive.

This clone was recorded a few times. The chain uses TRBV2 and TRBJ1-1; D remains ambiguous. In germline, CDR1 is SNHLY, CDR2 FYNNEI. The CDR3 contains 14 residues. The V end was cut by 6 bases, the J end by 5 bases, with 16 bases between. This CDR3 is CASRGDTKPTEAFF. CDR3 coding DNA: TGTGCCAGCAGGGGTGACACCAAGCCGACTGAAGCTTTCTTT.

The chain links TRBV6-5 to TRBJ1-2, with D possibly being TRBD1 (6 bases). This CDR3 comprises 14 residues. CDR1 is MNHEY and CDR2 is SVGAGI in the germline V gene. Trimming removed 4 bases at V and 0 bases at J, with 9 bases between. CDR3 sequence: CASSSNRANYGYTF. The DNA of the CDR3 is TGTGCCAGCAGTTCAAACAGGGCTAACTATGGCTACACCTTC.

The chain uses TRBV7-3 and TRBJ2-3, with a possible D match to TRBD1 (6 bases). This CDR3 has 15 residues. The germline CDR1 and CDR2 sequences are SGHTA and FQGTGA. V lost 6 bases, J lost 3 bases, and 16 bases lay in between. CDR3 sequence: CASSTWGRITDTQYF. As DNA, the CDR3 is TGTGCCAGCAGTACCTGGGGGCGGATTACAGATACGCAGTATTTT.

The chain couples TRBV19 to TRBJ2-5; D is perhaps TRBD2 (6 bases). This CDR3 is 14 amino acids long. Germline CDR1 reads LNHDA; CDR2 reads SQIVND (reference sequence). Trimming took 9 bases from V and 6 from J, leaving 20 bases between them. This CDR3 reads CASSGLGGVKTQYF. The CDR3 DNA reads as TGTGCCAGCTCAGGACTGGGAGGTGTTAAGACCCAGTACTTC. The whole variable domain, remainder taken from reference TRBV19 and TRBJ2-5, is DGGITQSPKYLFRKEGQNVTLSCEQNLNHDAMYWYRQDPGQGLRLIYYSQIVNDFQKGDIAEGYSVSREKKESFPLTVTSAQKNPTAFYLCASSGLGGVKTQYFGPGTRLLVL.

The rearrangement uses TRBV19 and TRBJ1-2; 12 bases map to TRBD1. Germline trimming cut 3 bases from V and 7 bases from J; bases unmatched to any gene: 6. The germline gives CDR1 LNHDA, CDR2 SQIVND (reference sequence). CDR3 length equals 15 residues. As DNA, the CDR3 is TGTGCCAGTAGTATTACCGGGACAGGGGGCTTTGGCTACACCTTC. As protein: CASSITGTGGFGYTF.

This clone appeared a few times. The V gene is TRBV5-1, the J gene TRBJ2-6, with D possibly being TRBD1 (6 bases). Germline V lookup: CDR1 SGHRS, CDR2 YFSETQ. This CDR3 is built from 14 residues. V was cut by 4 bases and J by 2 bases, with 7 bases left in between. CDR3 sequence (DNA): TGCGCCAGCAGCCCAGGGGCTGGGGCCAACGTCCTGACTTTC. This sequence encodes CASSPGAGANVLTF.

V is TRBV9 and J is TRBJ1-6; 7 positions match TRBD1. In germline, CDR1 is SGDLS, CDR2 YYNGEE. This CDR3 comprises 15 residues. The trim removed 0 bases at V and 4 bases at J, leaving 1 base unmatched. DNA of the CDR3: TGTGCCAGCAGCGTAGCAGGGGGTTATAATTCACCCCTCCACTTT. Its translation is CASSVAGGYNSPLHF.

The V gene is TRBV6-1, the J gene TRBJ1-2; TRBD1 matches at 8 bases. After removal of 1 base from V and 7 bases from J, the junction contained 2 bases not matched to a gene. CDR3 length: 13 residues. The germline V gene encodes CDR1 MNHNS and CDR2 SASEGT. This chain's CDR3 is CASSEGQGLGYTF. In DNA, the CDR3 is TGTGCCAGCAGTGAAGGACAGGGGCTTGGCTACACCTTC.

This clone was recorded a few times. Germline is not matched at one junction end, which may reflect a read error. V is TRBV19 and J is TRBJ2-7; TRBD1 matches 8 bases. This CDR3 is built from 12 residues. Germline-derived CDR1 and CDR2 are LNHDA and SQIVND (reference sequence). The CDR3 region is CPRDRSSYEQYF. In nucleotides, the CDR3 is TGCCCCCGGGACAGGTCTTCCTACGAGCAGTACTTC.

A few counts support this clone. The V call is TRBV6-5, the J call TRBJ1-2, with D possibly TRBD1 on 5 matching bases. V was trimmed by 5 bases and J by 5 bases, leaving 9 bases between them. The CDR3 consists of 12 residues. Per the germline V gene, CDR1 is MNHEY and CDR2 is SVGAGI. DNA of the CDR3: TGTGCCAGCAGTCGGAGGGGATATGGCTACACCTTC. Translation gives CASSRRGYGYTF.

The chain couples TRBV27 to TRBJ1-4; D is unclear. Germline V lookup: CDR1 MNHEY, CDR2 SMNVEV (reference sequence). CDR3 length equals 14 residues. Trimming took off 0 bases at V and 13 bases at J, with 15 bases between the two ends. The CDR3 DNA reads as TGTGCCAGCAGTTTATCTTCAGGTTTGGGTTTACTGTTTTTT. This gives the protein CASSLSSGLGLLFF.

The J gene is TRBJ2-7, the V gene TRBV9; D is undetermined. Per the germline V gene, CDR1 is SGDLS and CDR2 is YYNGEE. The CDR3 has 12 amino acids. Trimming left V 4 bases short and J 9 bases short, with 14 bases between. In DNA form, the CDR3 reads TGTGCCAGCAGCCCTTCCGAGTCTGTGCAGTACTTC. This translates into CASSPSESVQYF.

V and J are TRBV9 and TRBJ1-1; 8 nucleotides align to TRBD1. Germline V gene sequence: CDR1 SGDLS, CDR2 YYNGEE. The length of the CDR3 is 16 residues. With V trimmed by 4 bases and J by 0 bases, 8 bases remained unmatched. CDR3 nucleotide sequence: TGTGCCAGCAGCCCCGACAGGGGAAGTTTGAACACTGAAGCTTTCTTT. It yields the protein CASSPDRGSLNTEAFF.

The V and J genes are TRBV6-6 and TRBJ2-2; D might be TRBD1 (6 bases). Germline V gene data show CDR1 as MNHNY and CDR2 as SVGAGI (reference sequence). Trimming cost V 9 bases and J 0 bases, with 11 bases left between them. This CDR3 is built from 14 residues. The CDR3 nucleotides read TGTGCCAGTAGGGACAACGCGAACACCGGGGAGCTGTTTTTT. Translating gives CASRDNANTGELFF.

V and J are TRBV18 and TRBJ1-3; the D gene is possibly TRBD1 (5 bases). This CDR3 has 17 residues. V lost 3 bases, J lost 0 bases, and 15 bases lay in between. Germline assignment: CDR1 KGHSH and CDR2 LQKENI. The CDR3: CASSPRGGSISGNTIYF. DNA of the CDR3: TGTGCCAGCTCACCCCGCGGGGGGTCCATCTCTGGAAACACCATATATTTT.

In its sample, this clone was seen a few times. A far bigger clonotype differs at one base, so this is likely a read error. The sample contains more than one DNA sequence encoding this CDR3. The V call is TRBV7-9, the J call TRBJ1-1, with D uncertain. V dropped 5 bases and J dropped 3 bases, with 13 bases sitting between them. The CDR3 length is 14 residues. Germline assignment: CDR1 SEHNR and CDR2 FQNEAQ (reference sequence). The CDR3: CASSQDAEYTEAFF. CDR3 DNA sequence: TGTGCCAGCAGCCAAGATGCGGAGTACACTGAAGCTTTCTTT.

The chain carries TRBV5-6 and TRBJ2-5; 8 nucleotides agree with TRBD2. V lost 4 bases to trimming and J lost 5 bases; unmatched junction nucleotides: 7. The CDR3 is 14 amino acids. CDR1 is SGHDT, CDR2 YYEEEE, per germline. CDR3 region: CASSGDGRVETQYF. Here the CDR3 DNA reads TGTGCCAGCAGCGGAGACGGGAGGGTGGAGACCCAGTACTTC.

This clone was found once. This chain joins TRBV19 and TRBJ2-1; 9 nucleotides match TRBD2. The length of the CDR3 is 15 residues. Trimming at V came to 4 bases and at J to 4 bases, leaving 5 bases not matched to a gene. Germline V gene data show CDR1 as LNHDA and CDR2 as SQIVND (reference sequence). The CDR3 DNA follows: TGTGCCAGTAGTACTACTAGCGGGTCATACAATGAGCAGTTCTTC. As protein: CASSTTSGSYNEQFF.

This clone was observed once. V is TRBV4-3 and J is TRBJ1-6; D might be TRBD1 (6 bases). This CDR3 is built from 12 residues. The V gene's germline CDR1 is LGHNA and CDR2 YSLEER. V lost 5 bases and J lost 15, with 14 bases in between. This chain's CDR3 is CASSTTTGLLHF. CDR3 DNA sequence: TGCGCCAGCAGCACTACGACAGGCCTCCTCCACTTT.

This clone came up a few times. This rearrangement joins TRBV6-5 to TRBJ2-7; possibly TRBD1 for D (5 bases). Germline CDR1 reads MNHEY; CDR2 reads SVGAGI. V lost 1 base, J lost 2 bases, and 12 bases lay in between. CDR3 length: 15 amino acids. The CDR3 is CASSYFPGPPYEQYF. CDR3 sequence (DNA): TGTGCCAGCAGTTACTTTCCAGGGCCCCCCTACGAGCAGTACTTC.

This chain joins TRBV7-8 and TRBJ1-2; 11 positions agree with TRBD1. The germline V gene has CDR1 SGHVS and CDR2 FQNEAQ. The CDR3 spans 16 residues. Trimming removed 2 bases from V and 8 bases from J; junction bases left unmatched: 10. The CDR3 DNA reads TGTGCCAGCAGCTTAAGGACAGGGGGCATACAAGGAGGCTACACCTTC. The encoded protein is CASSLRTGGIQGGYTF.

Only a few counts were recorded for this clone. The CDR3 sequence is CASSRTGGDTQYF. DNA of the CDR3: TGTGCCAGCAGCCGGACAGGGGGAGATACGCAGTATTTT. J is TRBJ2-3 and V is TRBV7-2, with TRBD1 matching over 10 bases. Germline trimming cut 5 bases from V and 5 bases from J; bases unmatched to any gene: 1. Germline CDR1 reads SGHTA; CDR2 reads FQGNSA. CDR3 length: 13 residues.

This chain uses TRBV4-1 with TRBJ1-1; tentatively, D is TRBD1 (6 bases). Trimming removed 2 bases from V and 1 base from J, with 14 bases in between. The CDR3 length is 16 residues. The V gene's germline CDR1 is MGHRA and CDR2 YSYEKL. Here the CDR3 DNA reads TGCGCCAGCAGCCAACAATGGTCAGGGGCGAACACTGAAGCTTTCTTT. Translated, it gives CASSQQWSGANTEAFF.

The chain couples TRBV5-1 to TRBJ2-7; 7 bases align to TRBD1. Germline lookup yields CDR1 SGHRS and CDR2 YFSETQ. Trimming cost V 0 bases and J 4 bases; bases outside gene matches: 7. This CDR3 region has 15 residues. The CDR3 DNA sequence: TGCGCCAGCAGCTTGGGAAGGACAGGATCATACGAGCAGTACTTC. It codes for CASSLGRTGSYEQYF.

V gene TRBV7-9 combines with J gene TRBJ1-6; D remains ambiguous. There are 18 residues in the CDR3. Trimming cost V 2 bases and J 0 bases, with 14 bases left between them. CDR1 is SEHNR, CDR2 FQNEAQ, per germline (reference sequence). As DNA, the CDR3 is TGTGCCAGCAGCTTATATTCACCGATGAGCTCCTATAATTCACCCCTCCACTTT. Its protein product is CASSLYSPMSSYNSPLHF.

The chain combines TRBV27 with TRBJ2-7; 9 bases are shared with TRBD1. Germline lookup yields CDR1 MNHEY and CDR2 SMNVEV (reference sequence). The CDR3 contains 13 residues. With 5 bases clipped from V and 4 bases from J, the junction kept 3 bases outside the gene matches. CDR3 residues: CASSPDRGYEQYF. CDR3 coding DNA: TGTGCCAGCAGTCCGGACAGGGGTTACGAGCAGTACTTC.

This clone was counted once. The chain links TRBV19 to TRBJ2-1; perhaps TRBD2 as D (6 bases). The germline V gene encodes CDR1 LNHDA and CDR2 SQIVND (reference sequence). The CDR3 spans 15 residues. The V and J ends lost 1 base and 4 bases respectively, with 11 bases between them. The CDR3 DNA sequence: TGTGCCAGTAGTATAGCCGCGGGGCATTACAATGAGCAGTTCTTC. Translating it yields CASSIAAGHYNEQFF.